The rows below give T cell receptor beta chains drawn from one sample of a study of blood T cell repertoires in COVID-19. The assay was immunoSEQ multiplex PCR, and TCRdb's table has in-frame clones only and misses some. The sample gives about 250,000 clones, around four fifths of which show up once; 4% is in the top ten. Sequenced: peripheral blood. The source of these receptors is a man in his forties or fifties with acute or convalescent COVID-19. Each CDR3 is given with its conserved first and last residue. The order of the fields is clone size, V gene, D gene, J gene, CDR3 protein, CDR3 DNA. The D gene is left open where the match is weak. Rows give clone size only sometimes, using once, few, many, or a class for an expanded clone.

clone_size: NA
v_call: TRBV7-2
d_call: TRBD2
j_call: TRBJ2-2
cdr3_aa: CASSLTGGSGELFF
cdr3_nt: TGTGCCAGCAGCTTAACGGGAGGAAGCGGGGAGCTGTTTTTT

clone_size: NA
v_call: TRBV12-5
d_call: TRBD2
j_call: TRBJ2-2
cdr3_aa: CASGSVVLLAGNTGELFF
cdr3_nt: TGTGCTAGTGGCTCGGTTGTTTTGCTAGCGGGCAACACCGGGGAGCTGTTTTTT

clone_size: NA
v_call: TRBV9
d_call: NA
j_call: TRBJ2-7
cdr3_aa: CASSVDPHFPVLGDYLGEQYF
cdr3_nt: TGTGCCAGCAGCGTGGACCCCCACTTCCCCGTACTTGGCGACTACTTGGGGGAGCAGTACTTC

clone_size: few
v_call: TRBV11-3
d_call: NA
j_call: TRBJ2-7
cdr3_aa: CASSLDLFSYEQYF
cdr3_nt: TGTGCCAGCAGCTTAGATTTATTCTCCTACGAGCAGTACTTC

clone_size: NA
v_call: TRBV15
d_call: NA
j_call: TRBJ1-1
cdr3_aa: CATSRHRESTEAFF
cdr3_nt: TGTGCCACCAGCAGACACAGGGAGAGCACTGAAGCTTTCTTT

clone_size: NA
v_call: TRBV23-1
d_call: TRBD1
j_call: TRBJ1-1
cdr3_aa: CASTQREIRWDRLSVTEAFF
cdr3_nt: TGCGCCAGCACCCAAAGGGAAATCAGATGGGACAGACTCAGCGTCACTGAAGCTTTCTTT

clone_size: NA
v_call: TRBV5-4
d_call: NA
j_call: TRBJ2-7
cdr3_aa: CASSEQGRPAFSYEQYF
cdr3_nt: TGTGCCAGCAGCGAGCAGGGGCGCCCTGCCTTCTCCTACGAGCAGTACTTC

clone_size: NA
v_call: TRBV4-1
d_call: TRBD2
j_call: TRBJ2-2
cdr3_aa: CASSQRLAGSGELFF
cdr3_nt: TGCGCCAGCAGCCAAAGACTAGCGGGGAGCGGGGAGCTGTTTTTT

clone_size: few
v_call: TRBV14
d_call: NA
j_call: TRBJ2-1
cdr3_aa: CASSQFALSSYNEQFF
cdr3_nt: TGTGCCAGCAGCCAATTTGCCCTCAGCTCCTACAATGAGCAGTTCTTC

clone_size: NA
v_call: TRBV10-3
d_call: NA
j_call: TRBJ2-7
cdr3_aa: CAITQGGSYEQYF
cdr3_nt: TGTGCCATCACACAAGGGGGTTCCTACGAGCAGTACTTC